This is a list of T cell receptor beta chains from one sample in a study of blood T cell repertoires in COVID-19. Generated by immunoSEQ multiplex PCR, the TCRdb table keeps only in-frame clones and is missing some. This table has about 130,000 clones, 80% to 85% appearing once. The sample consisted of PBMCs or T cells enriched from blood (not recorded which). The source is a young man who had recovered from COVID-19. The CDR3 runs from the conserved cysteine through the conserved F or W. Each record gives: V gene, D gene, J gene, clone size, CDR3 protein, CDR3 DNA. D genes are given only for firm matches. Only some rows state a clone size, as once, few, many or a class for expanded clones.

v_gene: TRBV15; d_gene: -; j_gene: TRBJ2-2; abundance: -; CDR3aa: CATSRPYGGANTGELFF; CDR3nt: TGTGCCACCAGCAGACCATATGGCGGGGCGAACACCGGGGAGCTGTTTTTT
v_gene: TRBV2; d_gene: TRBD1; j_gene: TRBJ1-2; abundance: few; CDR3aa: CASSSGTGGLRLYGYTF; CDR3nt: TGTGCCAGCAGTTCCGGGACAGGGGGCTTACGGCTGTATGGCTACACCTTC
v_gene: TRBV7-9; d_gene: -; j_gene: TRBJ2-2; abundance: -; CDR3aa: CASSSDRQNTGELFF; CDR3nt: TGTGCCAGCAGCTCGGACAGACAGAACACCGGGGAGCTGTTTTTT
v_gene: TRBV4-1; d_gene: TRBD2; j_gene: TRBJ2-5; abundance: -; CDR3aa: CASSLPLGLAGGGYQETQYF; CDR3nt: TGCGCCAGCAGCCTCCCCCTAGGACTAGCGGGAGGCGGGTACCAAGAGACCCAGTACTTC
v_gene: TRBV6-5; d_gene: -; j_gene: TRBJ1-3; abundance: -; CDR3aa: CASSQTEAGNTIYF; CDR3nt: TGTGCCAGCAGCCAGACAGAGGCTGGAAACACCATATATTTT
v_gene: TRBV11-3; d_gene: -; j_gene: TRBJ2-3; abundance: -; CDR3aa: CASSPRGTDTDTQYF; CDR3nt: TGTGCCAGCAGCCCCCGGGGGACGGACACAGATACGCAGTATTTT
v_gene: TRBV5-4; d_gene: TRBD1; j_gene: TRBJ1-5; abundance: few; CDR3aa: CASSRDRDNQPQHF; CDR3nt: TGTGCCAGCAGCCGGGACAGGGACAATCAGCCCCAGCATTTT
v_gene: TRBV5-4; d_gene: -; j_gene: TRBJ2-2; abundance: -; CDR3aa: CASSLDGIGELFF; CDR3nt: TGTGCCAGCAGCTTGGACGGGATCGGGGAGCTGTTTTTT
v_gene: TRBV3-1/TRBV3-2; d_gene: -; j_gene: TRBJ2-1; abundance: -; CDR3aa: CASSHTGSPLNEQFF; CDR3nt: TGTGCCAGCAGCCATACGGGGTCACCCCTCAATGAGCAGTTCTTC
v_gene: TRBV6-1; d_gene: -; j_gene: TRBJ1-5; abundance: -; CDR3aa: CASSEGEGNQPQHF; CDR3nt: TGTGCCAGCAGTGAGGGGGAGGGCAATCAGCCCCAGCATTTT
v_gene: TRBV7-2; d_gene: -; j_gene: TRBJ1-1; abundance: -; CDR3aa: CASSLLAESDTEAFF; CDR3nt: TGTGCCAGCAGCCTTTTAGCGGAATCGGACACTGAAGCTTTCTTT
v_gene: TRBV2; d_gene: -; j_gene: TRBJ1-5; abundance: -; CDR3aa: CASSESRAGQPQHF; CDR3nt: TGTGCCAGCAGTGAAAGCAGGGCAGGTCAGCCCCAGCATTTT
v_gene: TRBV10-3; d_gene: -; j_gene: TRBJ1-1; abundance: -; CDR3aa: CAIRKHQGNTEAFF; CDR3nt: TGTGCCATCAGAAAACATCAGGGGAACACTGAAGCTTTCTTT
v_gene: TRBV19; d_gene: TRBD1; j_gene: TRBJ1-4; abundance: many; CDR3aa: CASSTSTGRREKLFF; CDR3nt: TGTGCCAGTAGTACATCGACAGGGAGGCGTGAAAAACTGTTTTTT